The subject of this entry is one T cell receptor beta chain. Each case's diagnosis was confirmed by two pathologists on H&E. This entry belongs to a study of immune evolution from preneoplasia to lung adenocarcinoma. Study as a whole: HLA loss of heterozygosity: 7% AIS, under 19% MIA, more than 25% ADC, none AAH.

The CDR3 is 16 amino acids. Germline V gives CDR1 LNHNV, CDR2 YYDKDF (reference sequence). V shed 1 base and J shed 2 bases, with 12 bases lying between them. Using immunoSEQ multiplex PCR, the repertoire was profiled, and TCRdb retains in-frame clones only, with some absent. The profile covers 15,000 to 20,000 clones, with less than 90% appearing a single time and 2.5% to 3% taken by the ten largest. The specimen was FFPE invasive lung adenocarcinoma tissue. The J gene is TRBJ1-3, the V gene TRBV15, with D tentatively TRBD1 (5 bases). The receptor comes from a person aged 70 to 79 with invasive lung adenocarcinoma. For the CDR3, the DNA is TGTGCCACCAGCAGAGTGGGAAGGGGTGCTGGAAACACCATATATTTT. Its translation: CATSRVGRGAGNTIYF.